The 30 T cell receptor beta chains below come from one sample, sequenced in a study of PD-1 blockade in classical Hodgkin lymphoma. Using immunoSEQ multiplex PCR, the repertoire was profiled, and TCRdb retains in-frame clones only, with some absent. The table shows 38,000 or so clones, with about 70% occurring only once. Exposure to brentuximab vedotin varied, and each patient had relapsed following autologous stem cell transplantation. The sample was peripheral blood mononuclear cells (PBMCs), taken before the second cycle of nivolumab. The receptors come from a human donor with classical Hodgkin lymphoma.

This clone was picked up a small number of times. The V gene is TRBV20-1, the J gene TRBJ2-1; no firm D call. Deletions cut 5 bases from V and 8 bases from J, with 10 bases between. Germline V CDR1 and CDR2: DFQATT, SNEGSKA (reference sequence). This CDR3 has 11 amino acids. The CDR3 DNA follows: TGCAGTGCTCCGAGCCGCGATGAGCAGTTCTTC. Protein sequence: CSAPSRDEQFF.

The V call is TRBV28, the J call TRBJ2-7; D may be TRBD1 or TRBD2 (5 bases each). Germline-derived CDR1 and CDR2 are MDHEN and SYDVKM. Trimming stripped 6 bases from V and 0 bases from J, with 18 bases between. This CDR3 is built from 16 residues. The CDR3, as DNA: TGTGCCAGCAGGGTTCTGGGGACCCCGAGCTCCTACGAGCAGTACTTC. Translation gives CASRVLGTPSSYEQYF.

The chain carries TRBV7-2 and TRBJ2-1; TRBD2 agrees at 7 bases. Germline-derived CDR1 and CDR2 are SGHTA and FQGNSA. The J segment lost 5 bases and the V segment lost 4 bases, leaving 2 bases of the junction unmatched. There are 13 residues in the CDR3. In nucleotides, the CDR3 is TGTGCCAGCAGCTCGGGACTAAACAATGAGCAGTTCTTC. Translation gives CASSSGLNNEQFF.

The chain carries TRBV15 and TRBJ2-7; 8 bases agree with TRBD1. J was trimmed by 0 bases and V by 4 bases; bases with no gene match: 5. This CDR3 has 15 residues. The germline V gene encodes CDR1 LNHNV and CDR2 YYDKDF (reference sequence). Here the CDR3 DNA reads TGTGCCACCAGCATAGACAGGGGAGCCTCCTACGAGCAGTACTTC. It codes for CATSIDRGASYEQYF. The variable domain in full, with the rest retrieved from reference TRBV15 and TRBJ2-7, is DAMVIQNPRYQVTQFGKPVTLSCSQTLNHNVMYWYQQKSSQAPKLLFHYYDKDFNNEADTPDNFQSRRPNTSFCFLDIRSPGLGDTAMYLCATSIDRGASYEQYFGPGTRLTVT.

The chain employs TRBV7-2 and TRBJ1-1; no reliable D call. V was pared by 4 bases and J by 8 bases, with 17 bases between. Germline V CDR1 and CDR2: SGHTA, FQGNSA. The CDR3 has 14 residues. The CDR3 spells CASSSRLVVSEAFF. The CDR3 DNA is TGTGCCAGCAGCTCACGTTTGGTGGTATCGGAAGCTTTCTTT.

V gene TRBV10-3 combines with J gene TRBJ2-7, with TRBD1 matching 9 bases. The trim removed 6 bases at V and 6 bases at J, leaving 6 bases unmatched. The CDR3 runs to 13 residues. CDR1 and CDR2 from the germline V gene are ENHRY and SYGVKD. The CDR3 nucleotides read TGTGCCATCAGGGGGACAGGGATGTCCGAGCAGTACTTC. Protein product: CAIRGTGMSEQYF.

The chain uses TRBV4-3 and TRBJ1-2; D not resolved. The V gene lost 0 bases and the J gene lost 4 bases, with 18 bases spanning the gap. Germline V gene lookup returns CDR1 LGHNA and CDR2 YSLEER. The CDR3 contains 17 residues. As DNA, the CDR3 is TGCGCCAGCAGCCAAGATCATAGGGTCGGAGTCTTCTATGGCTACACCTTC. Its translation: CASSQDHRVGVFYGYTF.

In its sample, this clone was seen a few times. The CDR3 loop is CASTYLPTGGPGNTIYF. As DNA, the CDR3 is TGTGCCAGCACCTATTTACCCACAGGGGGTCCTGGAAACACCATATATTTT. The J gene is TRBJ1-3, the V gene TRBV2; 8 nucleotides match TRBD1. Losses at the gene ends were 7 bases for V and 2 bases for J; bases not matched to a gene: 13. CDR1 is SNHLY and CDR2 is FYNNEI in the germline V gene. The CDR3 consists of 17 residues.

This clone was recorded a few times. The chain carries TRBV27 and TRBJ1-2; 8 bases fit TRBD1. The V gene end was trimmed by 5 bases and the J gene end by 5 bases; junction bases not matched to a gene: 7. Looked up from germline, CDR1 is MNHEY and CDR2 is SMNVEV (reference sequence). CDR3 length: 14 residues. This CDR3 is CASSAQGDFYGYTF. CDR3 nucleotide sequence: TGTGCCAGCAGTGCACAGGGGGATTTTTATGGCTACACCTTC.

This clone was detected a few times. For the CDR3, the DNA is TGTGCCAGCAGTTTATACACCGGGGAGCTGTTTTTT. Amino acid sequence: CASSLYTGELFF. The chain is built from TRBV2 and TRBJ2-2; D ambiguous. This CDR3 has 12 amino acids. V was pared by 5 bases and J by 3 bases, with 4 bases between. The germline gives CDR1 SNHLY, CDR2 FYNNEI.

This clone was counted only a few times. The chain links TRBV5-4 to TRBJ2-1; D remains ambiguous. Germline V gene data show CDR1 as SGHNT and CDR2 as YYREEE (reference sequence). V was pared by 1 base and J by 2 bases, with 7 bases between. The CDR3 has 14 amino acids. This chain's CDR3 is CASSLSNTYNEQFF. The CDR3 nucleotides read TGTGCCAGCAGCTTGAGCAACACCTACAATGAGCAGTTCTTC.

The CDR3 DNA reads as TGTGCCAGCTCACCGGGGGTGCTTACAGTCACAGATACGCAGTATTTT. This translates into CASSPGVLTVTDTQYF. This chain connects TRBV18 to TRBJ2-3; TRBD1 or TRBD2 may be the D gene (5 bases each). This CDR3 region has 16 residues. V lost 3 bases to trimming and J lost 2 bases, with 15 bases between them. Looked up from germline, CDR1 is KGHSH and CDR2 is LQKENI.

The chain recombines TRBV7-2 with TRBJ2-1, with D perhaps matching TRBD2 (6 bases). In germline, CDR1 is SGHTA, CDR2 FQGNSA. This CDR3 has 15 amino acids. Trimming removed 1 base from V and 3 bases from J, with 10 bases in between. CDR3 protein: CASSLVGGNYNEQFF. The CDR3, as DNA: TGTGCCAGCAGCTTAGTTGGAGGGAACTACAATGAGCAGTTCTTC.

This sequence joins TRBV28 and TRBJ2-1, with 8 bases identical to TRBD2. V was clipped by 5 bases and J by 6 bases; unmatched bases: 12. CDR3 length: 16 residues. CDR1 is MDHEN and CDR2 is SYDVKM in the germline V gene. The CDR3 protein is CASSRSGGTSFNEQFF. The CDR3 DNA reads TGTGCCAGCAGTAGATCGGGCGGGACTAGTTTCAATGAGCAGTTCTTC.

This clone showed up just a few times. V is TRBV5-4 and J is TRBJ1-4; D call uncertain. This CDR3 has 14 amino acids. V was clipped by 4 bases and J by 2 bases, with 9 bases between them. CDR1 and CDR2 (germline): SGHNT, YYREEE (reference sequence). The CDR3 here is CASSATGTNEKLFF. CDR3 DNA sequence: TGTGCCAGCAGCGCGACGGGCACTAATGAAAAACTGTTTTTT.

This sequence joins TRBV29-1 and TRBJ2-5, with 8 positions matching TRBD2. The length of the CDR3 is 14 residues. V trimming: 4 bases; J trimming: 5 bases; junction bases outside the gene matches: 9. The germline gives CDR1 SQVTM, CDR2 ANQGSEA. The CDR3 here is CSVGRAGGSETQYF. CDR3 DNA: TGCAGCGTTGGTAGGGCGGGGGGTAGTGAGACCCAGTACTTC.

V is TRBV28 and J is TRBJ1-4; the D gene is possibly TRBD1 (6 bases). V was clipped by 3 bases and J by 10 bases, with 18 bases between them. The CDR3 totals 15 residues. Germline CDR1 reads MDHEN; CDR2 reads SYDVKM. CDR3 nucleotide sequence: TGTGCCAGCAGTTTTGCCGGGACACAAGGAAGAAAACTGTTTTTT. It is translated as CASSFAGTQGRKLFF.

The chain employs TRBV7-6 and TRBJ1-5; the D is unclear. The CDR3 contains 15 residues. V lost 1 base, J lost 0 bases, and 7 bases lay in between. Germline values: CDR1 SGHVS, CDR2 FNYEAQ. The CDR3, as DNA: TGTGCCAGCAGCTTAGGAGTGTATAGCAATCAGCCCCAGCATTTT. It encodes CASSLGVYSNQPQHF. Supplemented by reference TRBV7-6 and TRBJ1-5, the full variable domain reads GAGVSQSPRYKVTKRGQDVALRCDPISGHVSLYWYRQALGQGPEFLTYFNYEAQQDKSGLPNDRFSAERPEGSISTLTIQRTEQRDSAMYRCASSLGVYSNQPQHFGDGTRLSIL.

This clone was recorded a few times. Different DNA sequences within this sample yield the same CDR3. This sequence joins TRBV5-1 and TRBJ1-6; D is undetermined. V lost 0 bases, J lost 0 bases, and 4 bases lay in between. This CDR3 is built from 15 residues. In germline, CDR1 is SGHRS, CDR2 YFSETQ. CDR3 DNA sequence: TGCGCCAGCAGCTTGGGGAGCTCCTATAATTCACCCCTCCACTTT. Translation gives CASSLGSSYNSPLHF.

This clone was recorded only once. The chain carries TRBV18 and TRBJ1-1; 9 nucleotides align to TRBD1. The CDR3 totals 18 residues. Germline CDR1 reads KGHSH; CDR2 reads LQKENI. J gave up 1 base and V 3 bases, and 12 bases lay outside the gene matches. CDR3 residues: CASSPKQGAGWANTEAFF. CDR3 sequence (DNA): TGTGCCAGCTCACCCAAACAGGGGGCCGGATGGGCGAACACTGAAGCTTTCTTT.

The V call is TRBV2, the J call TRBJ1-6, with D maybe TRBD1 (6 bases). Germline-derived CDR1 and CDR2 are SNHLY and FYNNEI. This CDR3 comprises 15 residues. V lost 7 bases to trimming and J lost 1 base, with 11 bases between them. In DNA, the CDR3 is TGTGCCAGCAACCAACAGGGTTCCTATAATTCACCCCTCCACTTT. This translates into CASNQQGSYNSPLHF.

The chain employs TRBV5-1 and TRBJ2-7; TRBD1 might be the D (6 bases). V was trimmed by 2 bases and J by 2 bases, leaving 8 bases between them. CDR3 length: 13 amino acids. CDR1 is SGHRS and CDR2 is YFSETQ in the germline V gene. CDR3 DNA: TGCGCCAGCAGCTTCACAGGGACCTACGAGCAGTACTTC. Its protein product is CASSFTGTYEQYF.

V gene TRBV5-4 combines with J gene TRBJ2-7, with 9 bases identical to TRBD2. Germline-derived CDR1 and CDR2 are SGHNT and YYREEE (reference sequence). This CDR3 region has 15 residues. V trimming: 2 bases; J trimming: 4 bases; junction bases outside the gene matches: 7. The CDR3 DNA reads as TGTGCCAGCAGCTTAGGCGGGAGGGCCAAATACGAGCAGTACTTC. Residues: CASSLGGRAKYEQYF.

V is TRBV5-1 and J is TRBJ2-3, with TRBD1 identical over 11 bases. The germline V gene encodes CDR1 SGHRS and CDR2 YFSETQ. Losses at the gene ends were 0 bases for V and 8 bases for J; bases not matched to a gene: 2. There are 14 residues in the CDR3. The CDR3 sequence: CASSLGTGGGTQYF. For the CDR3, the DNA is TGCGCCAGCAGCTTGGGGACAGGGGGCGGTACGCAGTATTTT.

The table lists this clone with a few counts. The J gene is TRBJ2-7, the V gene TRBV5-1, with a possible D match to TRBD1 (5 bases). The CDR3 length is 15 residues. Between the trimmed V and J ends, which lost 0 bases and 3 bases, there was a span of 13 bases. Germline loops: CDR1 SGHRS, CDR2 YFSETQ. The CDR3 loop reads CASSLGGASGYEQYF. Here the CDR3 DNA reads TGCGCCAGCAGCTTGGGTGGGGCCTCGGGCTACGAGCAGTACTTC.

The chain has TRBV5-4 and TRBJ2-3; the D is unclear. Between the trimmed V and J ends, which lost 4 bases and 2 bases, there was a span of 8 bases. This CDR3 spans 13 amino acids. Germline V gives CDR1 SGHNT, CDR2 YYREEE (reference sequence). This CDR3 reads CASSRAYTDTQYF. CDR3 coding DNA: TGTGCCAGCAGCCGTGCCTACACAGATACGCAGTATTTT. Full variable domain (rest looked up from reference TRBV5-4 and TRBJ2-3): ETGVTQSPTHLIKTRGQQVTLRCSSQSGHNTVSWYQQALGQGPQFIFQYYREEENGRGNFPPRFSGLQFPNYSSELNVNALELDDSALYLCASSRAYTDTQYFGPGTRLTVL.

V usage is TRBV25-1 and J usage is TRBJ1-4; 7 bases are a match to TRBD1. Germline CDR1 is MGHDK and CDR2 is SYGVNS. CDR3 length: 15 residues. Unmatched junction bases numbered 9, after V lost 3 bases and J lost 8 bases. The CDR3 sequence: CASSEFRGGIEKLFF. In DNA, the CDR3 is TGTGCCAGCAGTGAGTTCAGGGGGGGGATCGAAAAACTGTTTTTT.

The chain combines TRBV6-6 with TRBJ1-2; D is uncertain. The CDR3 contains 14 residues. V lost 6 bases to trimming and J lost 8 bases, with 19 bases between them. Germline values: CDR1 MNHNY, CDR2 SVGAGI (reference sequence). The CDR3 DNA reads TGTGCCAGCAGCTATATCGTGGCAGGCTTGGGCTACACCTTC. It encodes CASSYIVAGLGYTF.

The chain recombines TRBV18 with TRBJ1-4, with TRBD1 matching over 11 bases. The ends lost 4 bases at V and 0 bases at J; junction bases unmatched: 4. Looked up from germline, CDR1 is KGHSH and CDR2 is LQKENI. The CDR3 consists of 17 residues. The CDR3: CASSHTGQGATNEKLFF. The CDR3 coding sequence is TGTGCCAGCTCACACACGGGACAGGGGGCAACTAATGAAAAACTGTTTTTT.

This clone was counted only a few times. V usage is TRBV5-1 and J usage is TRBJ2-1; 8 nucleotides line up with TRBD2. From germline, CDR1 is SGHRS and CDR2 YFSETQ. J lost 15 bases, V lost 3 bases, and 11 bases had no gene match. This CDR3 is 13 amino acids long. CDR3 sequence (DNA): TGCGCCAGCAGCTCAAAGGAAGCGGGAGCACTGTTCTTC. It is translated as CASSSKEAGALFF.